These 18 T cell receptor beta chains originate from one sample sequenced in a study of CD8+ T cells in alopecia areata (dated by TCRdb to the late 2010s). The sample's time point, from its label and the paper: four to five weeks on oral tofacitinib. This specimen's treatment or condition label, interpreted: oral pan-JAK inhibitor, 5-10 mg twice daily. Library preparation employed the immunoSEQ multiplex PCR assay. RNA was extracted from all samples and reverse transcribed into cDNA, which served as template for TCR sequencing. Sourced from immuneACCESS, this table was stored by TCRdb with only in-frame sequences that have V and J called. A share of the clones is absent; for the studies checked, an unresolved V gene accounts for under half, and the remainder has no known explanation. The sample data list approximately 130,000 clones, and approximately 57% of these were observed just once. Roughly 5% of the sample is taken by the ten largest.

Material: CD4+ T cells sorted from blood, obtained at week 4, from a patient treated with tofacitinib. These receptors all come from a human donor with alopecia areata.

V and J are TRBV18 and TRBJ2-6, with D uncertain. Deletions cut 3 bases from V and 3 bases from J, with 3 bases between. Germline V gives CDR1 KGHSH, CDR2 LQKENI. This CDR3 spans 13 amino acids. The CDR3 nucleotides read TGTGCCAGCTCACCCGGTGGGGCCAACGTCCTGACTTTC. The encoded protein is CASSPGGANVLTF.

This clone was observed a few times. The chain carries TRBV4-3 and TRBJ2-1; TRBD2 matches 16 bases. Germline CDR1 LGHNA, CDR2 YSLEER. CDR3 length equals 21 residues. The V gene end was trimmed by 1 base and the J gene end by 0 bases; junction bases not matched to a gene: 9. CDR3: CASSQGDMGLAGGPSYNEQFF. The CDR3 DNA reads TGCGCCAGCAGCCAAGGGGACATGGGACTAGCGGGGGGGCCCTCCTACAATGAGCAGTTCTTC.

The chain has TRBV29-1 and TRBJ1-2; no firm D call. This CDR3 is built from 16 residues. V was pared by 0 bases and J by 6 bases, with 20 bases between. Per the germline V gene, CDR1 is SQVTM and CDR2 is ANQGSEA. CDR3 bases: TGCAGCGTTGAAGAGGGGTCCCGGCCGGGGTTGAATGGCTACACCTTC. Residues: CSVEEGSRPGLNGYTF.

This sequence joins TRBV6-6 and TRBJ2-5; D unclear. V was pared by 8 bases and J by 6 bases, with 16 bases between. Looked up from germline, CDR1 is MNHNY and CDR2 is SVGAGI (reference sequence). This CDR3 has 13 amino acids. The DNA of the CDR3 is TGTGCCAGCTCAGGCTACCGGGCCCAGACCCAGTACTTC. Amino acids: CASSGYRAQTQYF.

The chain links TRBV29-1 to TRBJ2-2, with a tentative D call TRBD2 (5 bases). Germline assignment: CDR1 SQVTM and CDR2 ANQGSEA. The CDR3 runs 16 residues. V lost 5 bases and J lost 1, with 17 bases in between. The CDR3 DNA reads TGCAGCGTTAGCCCTAGCAGCCCTAAGAACACCGGGGAGCTGTTTTTT. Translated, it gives CSVSPSSPKNTGELFF.

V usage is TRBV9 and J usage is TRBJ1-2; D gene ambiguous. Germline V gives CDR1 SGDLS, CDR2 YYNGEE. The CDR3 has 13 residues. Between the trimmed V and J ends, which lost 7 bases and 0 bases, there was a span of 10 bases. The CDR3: CASGSGSNYGYTF. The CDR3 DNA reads TGTGCCAGCGGGTCGGGTTCTAACTATGGCTACACCTTC.

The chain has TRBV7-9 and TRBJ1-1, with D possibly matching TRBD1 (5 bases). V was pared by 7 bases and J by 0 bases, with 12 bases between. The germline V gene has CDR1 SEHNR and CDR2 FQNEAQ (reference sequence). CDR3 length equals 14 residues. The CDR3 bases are TGTGCCAGCATCCAGGAGGGGATGAACACTGAAGCTTTCTTT. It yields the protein CASIQEGMNTEAFF.

CDR3 sequence (DNA): TGCGCCAGCAGCTTGGAAGTCAGCATGAACACTGAAGCTTTCTTT. It yields the protein CASSLEVSMNTEAFF. The chain recombines TRBV5-1 with TRBJ1-1; no firm D call. CDR1 is SGHRS and CDR2 is YFSETQ in the germline V gene. The CDR3 runs 15 residues. The V end lost 0 bases, the J end lost 0 bases, and 9 bases lay between the germline ends.

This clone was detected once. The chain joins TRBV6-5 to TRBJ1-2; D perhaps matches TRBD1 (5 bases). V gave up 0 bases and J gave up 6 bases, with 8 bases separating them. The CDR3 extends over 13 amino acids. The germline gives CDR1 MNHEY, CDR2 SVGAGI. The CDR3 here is CASSYSRGHGYTF. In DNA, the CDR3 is TGTGCCAGCAGTTACTCGCGGGGCCATGGCTACACCTTC.

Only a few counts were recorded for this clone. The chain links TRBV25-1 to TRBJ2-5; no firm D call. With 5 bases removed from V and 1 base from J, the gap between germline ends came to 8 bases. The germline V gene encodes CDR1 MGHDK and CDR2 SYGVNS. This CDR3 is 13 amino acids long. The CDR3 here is CASSSPIQETQYF. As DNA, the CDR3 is TGTGCCAGCAGTAGTCCCATCCAAGAGACCCAGTACTTC.

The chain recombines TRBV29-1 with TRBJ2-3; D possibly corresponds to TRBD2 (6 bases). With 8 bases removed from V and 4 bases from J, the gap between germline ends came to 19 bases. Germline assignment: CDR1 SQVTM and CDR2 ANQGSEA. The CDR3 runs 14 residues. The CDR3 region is CSLLTGLLSDTQYF. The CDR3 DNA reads TGCAGCCTCCTCACCGGACTATTATCAGATACGCAGTATTTT.

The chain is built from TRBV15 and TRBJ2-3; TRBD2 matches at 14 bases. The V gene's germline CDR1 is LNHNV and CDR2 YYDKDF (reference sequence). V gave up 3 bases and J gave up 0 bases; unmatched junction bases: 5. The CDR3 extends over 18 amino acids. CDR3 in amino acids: CATSRGLAGDPSTDTQYF. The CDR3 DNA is TGTGCCACCAGCAGGGGACTAGCGGGGGATCCTAGCACAGATACGCAGTATTTT.

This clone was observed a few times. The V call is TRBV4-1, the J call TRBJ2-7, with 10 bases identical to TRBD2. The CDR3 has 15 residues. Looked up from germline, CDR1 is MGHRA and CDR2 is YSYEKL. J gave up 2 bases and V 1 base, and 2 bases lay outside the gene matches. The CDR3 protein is CASSQGTSGAYEQYF. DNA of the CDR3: TGCGCCAGCAGCCAAGGGACTAGCGGAGCCTACGAGCAGTACTTC.

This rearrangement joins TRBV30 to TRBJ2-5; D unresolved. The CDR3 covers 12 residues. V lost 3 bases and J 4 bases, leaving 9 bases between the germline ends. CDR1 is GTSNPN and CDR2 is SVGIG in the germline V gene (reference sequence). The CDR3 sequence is CAWSAWGETQYF. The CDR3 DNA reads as TGTGCCTGGAGCGCGTGGGGAGAGACCCAGTACTTC.

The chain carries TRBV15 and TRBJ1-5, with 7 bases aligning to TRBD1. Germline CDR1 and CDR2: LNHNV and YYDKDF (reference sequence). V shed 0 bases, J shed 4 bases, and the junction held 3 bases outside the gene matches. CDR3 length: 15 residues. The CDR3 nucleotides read TGTGCCACCAGCAGAGATGGGACAGTTAATCAGCCCCAGCATTTT. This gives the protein CATSRDGTVNQPQHF.

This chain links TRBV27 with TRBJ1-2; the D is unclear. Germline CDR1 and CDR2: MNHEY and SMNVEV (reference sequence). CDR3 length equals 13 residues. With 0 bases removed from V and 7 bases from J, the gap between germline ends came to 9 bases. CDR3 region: CASSLSVGSGYTF. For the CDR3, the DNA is TGTGCCAGCAGTTTATCTGTGGGCTCTGGCTACACCTTC.

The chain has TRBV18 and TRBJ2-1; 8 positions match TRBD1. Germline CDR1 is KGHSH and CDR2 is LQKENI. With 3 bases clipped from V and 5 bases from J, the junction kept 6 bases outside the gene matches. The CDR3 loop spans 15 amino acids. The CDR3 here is CASSPRDRTNNEQFF. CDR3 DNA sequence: TGTGCCAGCTCACCCCGGGACAGGACAAACAATGAGCAGTTCTTC.

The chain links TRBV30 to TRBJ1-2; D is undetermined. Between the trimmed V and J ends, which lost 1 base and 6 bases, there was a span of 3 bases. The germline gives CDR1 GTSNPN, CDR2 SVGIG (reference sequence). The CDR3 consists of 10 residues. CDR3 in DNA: TGTGCCTGGAGTGGTAATGGCTACACCTTC. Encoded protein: CAWSGNGYTF.